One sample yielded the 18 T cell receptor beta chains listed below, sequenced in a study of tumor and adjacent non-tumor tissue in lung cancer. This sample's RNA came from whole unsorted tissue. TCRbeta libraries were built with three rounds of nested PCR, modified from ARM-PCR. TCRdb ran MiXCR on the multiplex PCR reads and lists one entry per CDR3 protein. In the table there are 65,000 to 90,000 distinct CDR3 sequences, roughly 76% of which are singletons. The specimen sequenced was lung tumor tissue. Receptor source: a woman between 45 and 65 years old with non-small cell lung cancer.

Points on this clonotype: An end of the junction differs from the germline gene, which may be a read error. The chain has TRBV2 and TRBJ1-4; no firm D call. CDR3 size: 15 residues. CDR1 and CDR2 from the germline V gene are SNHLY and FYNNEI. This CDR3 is CVSSPRQASNEKLFF. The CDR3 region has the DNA TGTGTCAGCAGCCCCCGCCAGGCGTCAAATGAAAAACTGTTTTTT.

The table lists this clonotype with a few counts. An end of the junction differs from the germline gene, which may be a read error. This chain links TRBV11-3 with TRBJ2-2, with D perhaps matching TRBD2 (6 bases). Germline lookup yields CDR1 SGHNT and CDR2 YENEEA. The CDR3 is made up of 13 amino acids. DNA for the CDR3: TGTGGCAGCAGCTTAGGGCAGGCCGGGGGGCTGTTTTTT. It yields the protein CGSSLGQAGGLFF.

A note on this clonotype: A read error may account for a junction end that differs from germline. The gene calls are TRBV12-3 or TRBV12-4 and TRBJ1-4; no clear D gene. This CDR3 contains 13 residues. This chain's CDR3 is CVSCLGSNEKLFF. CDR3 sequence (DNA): TGTGTCAGCTGTTTGGGGAGTAATGAAAAACTGTTTTTT.

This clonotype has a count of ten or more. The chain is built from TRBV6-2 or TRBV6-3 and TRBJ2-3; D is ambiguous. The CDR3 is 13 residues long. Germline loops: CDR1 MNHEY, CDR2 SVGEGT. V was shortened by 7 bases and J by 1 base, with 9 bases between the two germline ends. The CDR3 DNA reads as TGTGCCAGCATGTTAACGGGCACAGATACGCAGTATTTT. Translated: CASMLTGTDTQYF.

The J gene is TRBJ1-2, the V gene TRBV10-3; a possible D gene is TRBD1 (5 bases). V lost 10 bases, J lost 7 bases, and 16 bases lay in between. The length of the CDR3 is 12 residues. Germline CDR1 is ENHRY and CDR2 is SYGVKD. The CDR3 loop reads CATPPVGTGYTF. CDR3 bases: TGTGCCACCCCCCCTGTGGGGACTGGCTACACCTTC.

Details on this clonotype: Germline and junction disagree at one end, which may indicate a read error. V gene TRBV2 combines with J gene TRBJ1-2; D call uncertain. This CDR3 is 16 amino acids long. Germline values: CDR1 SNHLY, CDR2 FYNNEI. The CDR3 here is CASSDRMSLSLYVYTF. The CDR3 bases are TGTGCCAGCAGTGATAGGATGAGCCTATCCCTCTATGTCTACACCTTC.

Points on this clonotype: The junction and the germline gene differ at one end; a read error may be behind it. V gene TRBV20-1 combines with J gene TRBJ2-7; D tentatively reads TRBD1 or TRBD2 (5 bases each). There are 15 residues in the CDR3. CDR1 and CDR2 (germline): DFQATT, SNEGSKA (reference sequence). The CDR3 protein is CNARDFLQGDYEQYF. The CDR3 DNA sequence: TGCAATGCTAGAGATTTTCTGCAGGGAGATTACGAGCAGTACTTC.

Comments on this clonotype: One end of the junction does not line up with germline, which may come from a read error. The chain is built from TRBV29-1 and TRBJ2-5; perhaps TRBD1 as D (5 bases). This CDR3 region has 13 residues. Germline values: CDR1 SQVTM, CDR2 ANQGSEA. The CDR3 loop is CIVEGDSQDTQYF. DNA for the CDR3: TGCATCGTTGAAGGCGACAGCCAAGATACCCAGTACTTC. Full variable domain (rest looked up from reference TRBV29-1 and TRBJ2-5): SAVISQKPSRDICQRGTSLTIQCQVDSQVTMMFWYRQQPGQSLTLIATANQGSEATYESGFVIDKFPISRPNLTFSTLTVSNMSPEDSSIYLCIVEGDSQDTQYFGPGTRLLVL.

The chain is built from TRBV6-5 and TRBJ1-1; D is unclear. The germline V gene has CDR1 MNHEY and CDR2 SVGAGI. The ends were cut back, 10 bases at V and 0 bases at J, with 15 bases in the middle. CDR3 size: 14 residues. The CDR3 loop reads CANSTHEMNTEAFF. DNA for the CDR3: TGTGCCAATAGCACACACGAAATGAACACTGAAGCTTTCTTT.

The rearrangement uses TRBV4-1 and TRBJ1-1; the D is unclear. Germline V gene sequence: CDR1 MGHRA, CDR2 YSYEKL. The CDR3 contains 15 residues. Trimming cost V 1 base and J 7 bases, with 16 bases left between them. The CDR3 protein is CASSQVYHMYIEAFF. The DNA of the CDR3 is TGCGCCAGCAGCCAAGTGTATCATATGTACATTGAAGCTTTCTTT.

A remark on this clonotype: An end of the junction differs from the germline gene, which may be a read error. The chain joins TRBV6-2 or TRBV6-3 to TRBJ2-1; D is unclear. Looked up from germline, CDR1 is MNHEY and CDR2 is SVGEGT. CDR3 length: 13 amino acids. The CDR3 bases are TGTGTCAGCAGTAGTAGCTCCTACATAGAGCAGTTCTTC. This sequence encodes CVSSSSSYIEQFF.

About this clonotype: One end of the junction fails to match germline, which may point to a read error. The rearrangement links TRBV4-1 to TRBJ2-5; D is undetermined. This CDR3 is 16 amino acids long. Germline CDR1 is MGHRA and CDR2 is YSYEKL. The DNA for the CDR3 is TGCGCCAGCAGCCATGCCGAGAGGAACGGCCAAGAGACCCAGCACTTC. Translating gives CASSHAERNGQETQHF.

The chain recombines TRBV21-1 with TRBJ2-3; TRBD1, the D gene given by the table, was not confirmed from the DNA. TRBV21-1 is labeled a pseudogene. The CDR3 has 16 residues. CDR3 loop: CASSPGGAVKTDTQYF. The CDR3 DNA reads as TGTGCCAGCAGCCCAGGCGGGGCCGTGAAGACAGATACGCAGTATTTT.

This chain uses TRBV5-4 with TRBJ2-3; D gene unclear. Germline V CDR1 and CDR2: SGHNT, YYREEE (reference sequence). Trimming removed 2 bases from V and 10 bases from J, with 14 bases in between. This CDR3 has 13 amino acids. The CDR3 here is CASSLKIAGAQYF. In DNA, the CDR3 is TGTGCCAGCAGCTTAAAGATTGCCGGTGCGCAGTATTTT.

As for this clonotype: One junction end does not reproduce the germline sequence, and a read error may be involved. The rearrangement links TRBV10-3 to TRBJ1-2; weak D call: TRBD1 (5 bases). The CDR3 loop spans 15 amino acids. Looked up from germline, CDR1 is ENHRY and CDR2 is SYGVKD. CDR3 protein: CAFSPSWGFNYGYTF. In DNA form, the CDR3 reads TGTGCCTTCAGTCCCTCTTGGGGGTTTAACTATGGCTACACCTTC.

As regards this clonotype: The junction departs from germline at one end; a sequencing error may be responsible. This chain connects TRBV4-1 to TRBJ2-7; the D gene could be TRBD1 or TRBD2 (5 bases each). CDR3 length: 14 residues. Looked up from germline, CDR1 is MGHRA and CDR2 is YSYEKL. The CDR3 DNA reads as TGCGCCATCAGCGAAGGGACGCTTATCTACGAGCAGTACTTC. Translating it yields CAISEGTLIYEQYF.

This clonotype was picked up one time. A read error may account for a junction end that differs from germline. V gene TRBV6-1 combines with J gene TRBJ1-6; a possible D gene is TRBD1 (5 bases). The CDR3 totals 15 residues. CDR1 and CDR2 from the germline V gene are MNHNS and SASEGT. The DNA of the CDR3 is TGTGCGAGCAGTGAACAGGAGGCGAATAATTCACTCCTCCACTTT. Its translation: CASSEQEANNSLLHF.

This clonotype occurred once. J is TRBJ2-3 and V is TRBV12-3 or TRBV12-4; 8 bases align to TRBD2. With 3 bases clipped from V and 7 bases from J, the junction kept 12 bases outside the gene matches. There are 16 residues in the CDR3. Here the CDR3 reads CASSFDTSGSTNTQYF. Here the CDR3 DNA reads TGTGCCAGCAGTTTTGATACTAGCGGATCCACCAATACGCAGTATTTT.